This T cell receptor (beta chain) was sequenced during a study of shared clonotypes between healthy human individuals. None of the donors, who were healthy HIV-negative adults, had recently had acute infections or vaccinations. Nashville, Tennessee was home to all donors, each a Caucasian adult. The V end lost 2 bases, the J end lost 2 bases, and 8 bases lay between the germline ends. Germline loops: CDR1 SGDLS, CDR2 YYNGEE. The CDR3 is 14 residues long. Profiled with immunoSEQ multiplex PCR; TCRdb holds only in-frame clones, not every one. The table includes about 960,000 clones, over 75% detected once.

This rearrangement joins TRBV9 to TRBJ1-3, with a weak D call TRBD1 (6 bases). Sequenced material: memory CD4+ T cells sorted from blood. Subset reported: CD45RA-negative fraction. The clonotype originates from a man in his late teens or twenties in good health. The CDR3 DNA reads as TGTGCCAGCAGCGTTGGGACAACTGGAAACACCATATATTTT. The encoded protein is CASSVGTTGNTIYF.